The next 19 T cell receptor beta chains were all read from a single sample in a study of cytomegalovirus exposure and HLA in healthy donors. The study ran its PCR with 60 Vbeta and 13 Jbeta primers. Profiling relied on immunoSEQ multiplex PCR, and the TCRdb table lists in-frame clones only, not all of them. The sample consists of about 200,000 clones, over 65% of them appearing once. The specimen was PBMCs. These receptor sequences come from a man aged 35 to 55 in good health and CMV-seronegative.

The rearrangement links TRBV4-1 to TRBJ2-3; TRBD1 might be the D (6 bases). The CDR3 covers 17 residues. V lost 2 bases, J lost 4 bases, and 19 bases lay in between. Germline V gene data show CDR1 as MGHRA and CDR2 as YSYEKL. The CDR3 coding sequence is TGCGCCAGCAGCCAAAAAGGTGGGGGCGATAGGGCAGATACGCAGTATTTT. Its translation is CASSQKGGGDRADTQYF.

The chain links TRBV27 to TRBJ2-7; D uncertain. Germline CDR1 MNHEY, CDR2 SMNVEV (reference sequence). The CDR3 is made up of 14 amino acids. V was cut by 2 bases and J by 1 base, with 9 bases left in between. The CDR3 coding sequence is TGTGCCAGCAGTTTACGGCTCGGGTCCTACGAGCAGTACTTC. Protein: CASSLRLGSYEQYF.

This chain uses TRBV13 with TRBJ2-3; maybe TRBD2 (6 bases). The CDR3 contains 14 residues. Trimming removed 6 bases at V and 9 bases at J, with 19 bases between. The germline gives CDR1 PRHDT, CDR2 FYEKMQ (reference sequence). The CDR3 bases are TGTGCCAGCAGAATAGAGCGGGCCCCCGACACGCAGTATTTT. Protein: CASRIERAPDTQYF.

The chain recombines TRBV5-6 with TRBJ2-7; 8 bases are a match to TRBD1. Per the germline V gene, CDR1 is SGHDT and CDR2 is YYEEEE. The CDR3 extends over 14 amino acids. V lost 4 bases, J lost 2 bases, and 5 bases stayed unmatched. The CDR3 here is CASSTTGAAYEQYF. DNA of the CDR3: TGTGCCAGCAGCACGACAGGGGCGGCCTACGAGCAGTACTTC.

This chain links TRBV7-9 with TRBJ2-1, with D possibly TRBD2 on 7 matching bases. This CDR3 is 12 amino acids long. Germline CDR1 reads SEHNR; CDR2 reads FQNEAQ (reference sequence). V lost 4 bases and J lost 15, with 16 bases in between. Here the CDR3 reads CASSYEGGFLFF. Written as DNA, the CDR3 is TGTGCCAGCAGCTATGAGGGGGGGTTTTTGTTCTTC.

This clone appeared a few times. This rearrangement joins TRBV19 to TRBJ2-7; possible D gene TRBD2, 6 bases. The germline CDR1 and CDR2 sequences are LNHDA and SQIVND (reference sequence). Between the trimmed V and J ends, which lost 4 bases and 3 bases, there was a span of 16 bases. This CDR3 is built from 15 residues. The chain's CDR3 is CASSTTWRGDYEQYF. In nucleotides, the CDR3 is TGTGCCAGTAGTACCACGTGGCGGGGTGACTACGAGCAGTACTTC.

The chain uses TRBV4-2 and TRBJ1-3; a possible D gene is TRBD1 (6 bases). V dropped 4 bases and J dropped 0 bases, with 19 bases sitting between them. Germline V gives CDR1 LGHNA, CDR2 YNFKEQ. The CDR3 spans 18 residues. CDR3 protein: CASSPPPSTGHSGNTIYF. The DNA of the CDR3 is TGTGCCAGCAGCCCACCACCGTCGACAGGCCACTCTGGAAACACCATATATTTT.

The CDR3 DNA reads TGTGCCAGTAGCCCGGGAGGGATTTATAGCAATCAGCCCCAGCATTTT. It specifies CASSPGGIYSNQPQHF. The chain is built from TRBV19 and TRBJ1-5; D remains unclear. The germline V gene encodes CDR1 LNHDA and CDR2 SQIVND (reference sequence). Trimming pared 6 bases from V and 0 bases from J, leaving 15 bases between. The length of the CDR3 is 16 residues.

This chain connects TRBV7-2 to TRBJ2-5; D is perhaps TRBD1 (5 bases). Trimming took 1 base from V and 4 from J, leaving 7 bases between them. Germline V gene data show CDR1 as SGHTA and CDR2 as FQGNSA. CDR3 length equals 13 residues. The CDR3, as DNA: TGTGCCAGCAGCTTAGAAAGGGGAGAGACCCAGTACTTC. It yields the protein CASSLERGETQYF. The whole variable domain, filled in from reference TRBV7-2 and TRBJ2-5, reads GAGVSQSPSNKVTEKGKDVELRCDPISGHTALYWYRQSLGQGLEFLIYFQGNSAPDKSGLPSDRFSAERTGGSVSTLTIQRTQQEDSAVYLCASSLERGETQYFGPGTRLLVL.

The V gene is TRBV4-3, the J gene TRBJ1-2; maybe TRBD1 (6 bases). V lost 2 bases to trimming and J lost 8 bases, with 12 bases between them. The V gene's germline CDR1 is LGHNA and CDR2 YSLEER. The length of the CDR3 is 13 residues. The CDR3 protein is CASSQTGYWGYTF. The CDR3 DNA reads as TGCGCCAGCAGCCAAACAGGGTATTGGGGCTACACCTTC.

V usage is TRBV5-5 and J usage is TRBJ2-7; D is unclear. V was clipped by 0 bases and J by 0 bases, with 10 bases between them. The length of the CDR3 is 15 residues. Germline loops: CDR1 SGHKS, CDR2 YYEKEE (reference sequence). The CDR3 sequence is CASSLGRVSSYEQYF. The CDR3 DNA reads TGTGCCAGCAGCTTGGGTCGGGTGAGCTCCTACGAGCAGTACTTC.

The chain couples TRBV4-2 to TRBJ1-3; D is undetermined. This CDR3 is 16 amino acids long. Germline CDR1 and CDR2: LGHNA and YNFKEQ. The V end was cut by 0 bases, the J end by 0 bases, with 9 bases between. For the CDR3, the DNA is TGTGCCAGCAGCCAAGATCGGAGCCACTCTGGAAACACCATATATTTT. Its translation is CASSQDRSHSGNTIYF.

The chain employs TRBV6-5 and TRBJ1-2; 7 nucleotides match TRBD1. V lost 2 bases to trimming and J lost 4 bases; unmatched junction nucleotides: 7. Germline CDR1 reads MNHEY; CDR2 reads SVGAGI. The CDR3 consists of 15 residues. The CDR3 nucleotides are TGTGCCAGCAGTTACAACCCCGGGACAGCCTATGGCTACACCTTC. Translation gives CASSYNPGTAYGYTF.

The chain carries TRBV27 and TRBJ1-5, with TRBD1 matching over 9 bases. Trimming at V came to 0 bases and at J to 6 bases, leaving 12 bases not matched to a gene. CDR1 and CDR2 (germline): MNHEY, SMNVEV (reference sequence). The CDR3 is made up of 18 amino acids. The CDR3 spells CASSLSGTGYVVGQPQHF. The CDR3, as DNA: TGTGCCAGCAGTTTATCGGGGACAGGGTATGTCGTCGGTCAGCCCCAGCATTTT.

The chain combines TRBV18 with TRBJ2-5, with D possibly TRBD1 on 5 matching bases. This CDR3 region has 13 residues. Germline V CDR1 and CDR2: KGHSH, LQKENI. Deletions cut 6 bases from V and 5 bases from J, with 13 bases between. The CDR3 reads CASSTGIGETQYF. The CDR3 DNA follows: TGTGCCAGCTCCACAGGAATCGGGGAGACCCAGTACTTC.

The V and J genes are TRBV5-1 and TRBJ2-1; 11 nucleotides align to TRBD1. The trim removed 6 bases at V and 5 bases at J, leaving 7 bases unmatched. The germline gives CDR1 SGHRS, CDR2 YFSETQ. The CDR3 contains 15 residues. The CDR3, as DNA: TGCGCCAGCACCCGGGACAGGGGGATAAACAATGAGCAGTTCTTC. As protein: CASTRDRGINNEQFF.

V gene TRBV5-1 combines with J gene TRBJ1-5; a possible D gene is TRBD1 (6 bases). With 4 bases removed from V and 0 bases from J, the gap between germline ends came to 8 bases. The germline gives CDR1 SGHRS, CDR2 YFSETQ. The CDR3 is 14 amino acids. CDR3 protein: CASSEGGSNQPQHF. CDR3 in DNA: TGCGCCAGCAGCGAAGGGGGTAGCAATCAGCCCCAGCATTTT.

The chain has TRBV5-6 and TRBJ1-2; 7 bases map to TRBD1. The CDR3 loop spans 14 amino acids. V was clipped by 0 bases and J by 4 bases; unmatched bases: 3. The germline V gene encodes CDR1 SGHDT and CDR2 YYEEEE. The CDR3 bases are TGTGCCAGCAGCTTGGCCCACAGGGGCTATGGCTACACCTTC. It encodes CASSLAHRGYGYTF.

The chain employs TRBV7-9 and TRBJ2-7; 10 positions agree with TRBD1. The V gene end was trimmed by 3 bases and the J gene end by 6 bases; junction bases not matched to a gene: 11. Germline V gene lookup returns CDR1 SEHNR and CDR2 FQNEAQ (reference sequence). The CDR3 totals 16 residues. CDR3 protein: CASSLGLTGGLGEQYF. CDR3 nucleotides: TGTGCCAGCAGCTTGGGTCTGACAGGGGGCCTTGGCGAGCAGTACTTC.